Listed below are T cell receptor beta chains from one sample, sequenced in a study of T-cell reconstitution after alpha-beta-depleted transplantation in children. TCRdb redid the calling of the PCR reads with MiXCR, one entry per CDR3 protein. The sample has some 310,000 distinct CDR3 sequences, over 20% seen once. This specimen was PBMCs, mostly from graft donor cells, taken 180 days after TCRalphabeta/CD19-depleted stem cell transplant. Every receptor here comes from a male patient under 18 who had a stem cell transplant for acute lymphoblastic leukemia, so the T cells may come from the graft donor. CDR3s leave out the opening cysteine and the closing phenylalanine or tryptophan. The order of the fields is D gene, V gene, clone size, J gene, CDR3 protein. D genes are given only for firm matches. Only some rows state a clone size, as once, few, many or a class for expanded clones.

TRBD2	TRBV9	NA	TRBJ2-7	ASSVVLQREVL
TRBD2	TRBV29-1	NA	TRBJ2-7	SVEKLAGSSYEQY
NA	TRBV11-1	many	TRBJ2-5	ASSEGTVETQY
NA	TRBV29-1	few	TRBJ2-2	SVGPRNTGELF
TRBD2	TRBV5-1	few	TRBJ2-1	ASSPRLAGGPSSYNEQF
NA	TRBV25-1	few	TRBJ2-1	ASSELGTNEQF
TRBD1	TRBV5-1	NA	TRBJ2-1	ASSPGLRTGYNEQF
TRBD2	TRBV5-1	NA	TRBJ2-1	ASSLVASGSYNEQF
NA	TRBV7-8	NA	TRBJ2-1	ASSLPPHEQF
NA	TRBV19	few	TRBJ2-2	ASSITGRGRGEELF
NA	TRBV5-1	NA	TRBJ1-2	ASSHPAGIGYT
NA	TRBV12-3/TRBV12-4	few	TRBJ1-1	ASSLSGTYTEAF
NA	TRBV5-1	few	TRBJ2-1	ASSPFLSYNEQF
TRBD2	TRBV10-2	NA	TRBJ2-2	ASSDGTSDGELF
NA	TRBV6-5	NA	TRBJ2-7	ASSYMGGSYEQY
TRBD2	TRBV19	NA	TRBJ2-1	ASRASGTNEQF
NA	TRBV20-1	NA	TRBJ1-2	SARVAVYGYT